This T cell receptor beta chain appears in the sequencing data of a study of CD8+CD57+ T cells in acquired aplastic anemia. Study-level information: An average of approximately 3.4 ug of DNA was obtained from sorted CD4+ and CD8+ cells.

Germline CDR1 reads SEHNR; CDR2 reads FQNEAQ (reference sequence). The V segment lost 6 bases and the J segment 4 bases; nucleotides outside the gene matches: 10. This CDR3 has 15 amino acids. CD8+CD57+ cell expansion, shown by flow cytometry, had occurred in the patients selected for sequencing. By the time of blood sampling, patients had still received no therapy. CDR3 and TCR beta VDJ profiling relied on a genomic DNA template. TCRdb re-called the reads with MiXCR, one entry per CDR3 protein. The table has about 250,000 distinct CDR3 sequences, more than 40% seen once. Study results and caveats: Common to patients and controls were around 30 CD8+ CDR3 sequences.

This clonotype came up many times. Its matching antigen is unknown. The sequencing input was sorted CD4+, CD8+, or CD8+CD57+ T cells (not recorded which) from PBMCs. This clonotype was sampled from a human donor with aplastic anemia. The chain joins TRBV7-9 to TRBJ1-2; 8 positions match TRBD1. This CDR3 is CASSKAEDRGYGYTF. CDR3 DNA: TGTGCCAGCAGTAAAGCGGAAGACAGGGGCTATGGCTACACCTTC.